The sequence of this T cell receptor (beta chain) was determined in a study of CD4 T cells in relation to SARS-CoV-2 and coronaviruses. Study summary: The restricting HLA molecule for shared crossreactive spike epitopes was mapped.

CD4+ T cells from unexposed donors were obtained before the COVID-19 pandemic (2011-2018). CD4+ T cells were isolated from the cells after more than nine days of culture. A few million PBMCs per well were cultured with roughly 10 IU/ml IL-2. On days 3 and 7, cultures got half fresh IL-2 medium. Trimming took 2 bases from V and 1 from J, leaving 8 bases between them. The V gene's germline CDR1 is WNHNN and CDR2 SYGVQD (reference sequence). This CDR3 region has 14 residues. Concerning this clone itself: No antigen is known for it.

Measured with immunoSEQ multiplex PCR; TCRdb has only the in-frame clones, and not every one. The sample lists tens of thousands of clones, 76% seen once, with roughly 22% in the top ten. Sequences were obtained from CD4+ T cells from PBMCs, cultured in vitro. The chain has TRBV10-1 and TRBJ1-1; D perhaps matches TRBD1 (5 bases). This sequence originates from a human donor in good health. The CDR3 is CASSEGGPNTEAFF. The CDR3 nucleotides are TGCGCCAGCAGTGAGGGGGGACCGAACACTGAAGCTTTCTTT.